This is a list of T cell receptor beta chains from one sample in a study of cytomegalovirus exposure and HLA in healthy donors. Measured with immunoSEQ multiplex PCR; TCRdb has only the in-frame clones, and not every one. The table has about 120,000 clones, 65% to 80% seen once. Source material: PBMCs. All receptors derive from a woman between 40 and 55 years old in good health and CMV-seropositive. CDR3s include the opening cysteine and the closing phenylalanine or tryptophan. Fields, in order: V gene, J gene, clone size, D gene, CDR3 DNA, CDR3 protein. D genes are given only for firm matches. Clone size is shown for a subset of rows, as once, few, many or a class of expanded clone.

v_gene: TRBV30; j_gene: TRBJ1-3; abundance: .; d_gene: TRBD1; CDR3nt: TGTGCCTGGGGTCGGACTGAGGGGGCACTTGCTGGAAACACCATATATTTT; CDR3aa: CAWGRTEGALAGNTIYF
v_gene: TRBV19; j_gene: TRBJ2-3; abundance: .; d_gene: .; CDR3nt: TGTGCCAGTAGTATAGAGGGGGCAAGAACAGATACGCAGTATTTT; CDR3aa: CASSIEGARTDTQYF
v_gene: TRBV27; j_gene: TRBJ1-6; abundance: .; d_gene: TRBD1; CDR3nt: TGTGCCAGCAGAATTCGAAACCTACAGGGGGCTATTAATTCACCCCTCCACTTT; CDR3aa: CASRIRNLQGAINSPLHF
v_gene: TRBV6-5; j_gene: TRBJ1-5; abundance: .; d_gene: .; CDR3nt: TGTGCCAGCAGCCCTGACAGCGCCAATCAGCCCCAGCATTTT; CDR3aa: CASSPDSANQPQHF
v_gene: TRBV10-3; j_gene: TRBJ1-2; abundance: .; d_gene: TRBD1; CDR3nt: TGTGCCATCAGTAGGGGGCAGGTGAAGGACTATGGCTACACCTTC; CDR3aa: CAISRGQVKDYGYTF
v_gene: TRBV5-1; j_gene: TRBJ1-2; abundance: .; d_gene: .; CDR3nt: TGCGCCAGCAGCTTGGCCCTCACCCCCTCTAATGGCTACACCTTC; CDR3aa: CASSLALTPSNGYTF
v_gene: TRBV5-1; j_gene: TRBJ2-7; abundance: .; d_gene: TRBD2; CDR3nt: TGCGCCAGCAGCTTGGGGGAGGAGCGGGGCGGATATAGGTACGAGCAGTACTTC; CDR3aa: CASSLGEERGGYRYEQYF
v_gene: TRBV30; j_gene: TRBJ2-7; abundance: .; d_gene: TRBD2; CDR3nt: TGTGCCTGGGGGGGACTAGCGGGAGGACACGAGCAGTACTTC; CDR3aa: CAWGGLAGGHEQYF
v_gene: TRBV7-9; j_gene: TRBJ1-4; abundance: .; d_gene: TRBD1; CDR3nt: TGTGCCAGCAGCTCGGGACAGGGTTATGAAAAACTGTTTTTT; CDR3aa: CASSSGQGYEKLFF
v_gene: TRBV27; j_gene: TRBJ2-1; abundance: .; d_gene: .; CDR3nt: TGTGCCAGCAGTTTAACCAATAGCGCCTACAATGAGCAGTTCTTC; CDR3aa: CASSLTNSAYNEQFF
v_gene: TRBV18; j_gene: TRBJ1-3; abundance: .; d_gene: .; CDR3nt: TGTGCCAGCTCACCACCGTCTCTGGGAGACACCATATATTTT; CDR3aa: CASSPPSLGDTIYF
v_gene: TRBV5-6; j_gene: TRBJ2-1; abundance: .; d_gene: TRBD2; CDR3nt: TGTGCCAGCAGCTCCGGGACTAGCGGCAATGAGCAGTTCTTC; CDR3aa: CASSSGTSGNEQFF
v_gene: TRBV9; j_gene: TRBJ2-5; abundance: .; d_gene: TRBD1; CDR3nt: TGTGCCAGCAGCGTAGACCCCCCCGGACAGGTTATCGAGACCCAGTACTTC; CDR3aa: CASSVDPPGQVIETQYF
v_gene: TRBV5-1; j_gene: TRBJ1-5; abundance: .; d_gene: .; CDR3nt: TGCGCCAGCAGCCAGCTAGGACAGCTCAATCAGCCCCAGCATTTT; CDR3aa: CASSQLGQLNQPQHF
v_gene: TRBV5-6; j_gene: TRBJ1-1; abundance: .; d_gene: .; CDR3nt: TGTGCCAGCAGCCCGACGGGATTGAACACTGAAGCTTTCTTT; CDR3aa: CASSPTGLNTEAFF
v_gene: TRBV7-2; j_gene: TRBJ1-4; abundance: .; d_gene: .; CDR3nt: TGTGCCAGCAGCTTAACTCGTAGCGGTGAAAAACTGTTTTTT; CDR3aa: CASSLTRSGEKLFF
v_gene: TRBV29-1; j_gene: TRBJ2-3; abundance: .; d_gene: TRBD1; CDR3nt: TGCAGCGTGCAGCAACAGGGGAATCCCACAGATACGCAGTATTTT; CDR3aa: CSVQQQGNPTDTQYF
v_gene: TRBV5-1; j_gene: TRBJ2-7; abundance: .; d_gene: .; CDR3nt: TGCGCCAGCACCGGGGACAACTCCTACGAGCAGTACTTC; CDR3aa: CASTGDNSYEQYF
v_gene: TRBV5-6; j_gene: TRBJ1-2; abundance: .; d_gene: .; CDR3nt: TGTGCCAGCAGCCCGGGGGGGGATGGCTACACCTTC; CDR3aa: CASSPGGDGYTF
v_gene: TRBV28; j_gene: TRBJ1-2; abundance: few; d_gene: .; CDR3nt: TGTGCCAGCAGTTTGGAGGGCAGGTACTATGGCTACACCTTC; CDR3aa: CASSLEGRYYGYTF
v_gene: TRBV7-2; j_gene: TRBJ2-7; abundance: .; d_gene: TRBD2; CDR3nt: TGTGCCAGCAGCTTCCCTATTAGCGGGGGACTCCCCAGCGAGCAGTACTTC; CDR3aa: CASSFPISGGLPSEQYF
v_gene: TRBV6-1; j_gene: TRBJ1-2; abundance: few; d_gene: .; CDR3nt: TGTGCCAGCAGGGGATCAGGGTCGGGCCATGGCTACACCTTC; CDR3aa: CASRGSGSGHGYTF
v_gene: TRBV4-1; j_gene: TRBJ2-1; abundance: .; d_gene: TRBD2; CDR3nt: TGCGCCAGCAGCCAAGAGGCCACTAGCGGGAGCTCCGTTGAGCAGTTCTTC; CDR3aa: CASSQEATSGSSVEQFF